The 22 T cell receptor beta chains given below trace back to one sample, sequenced in a study of identical twins (dated by TCRdb to between 2015 and 2016). The library relied on 5' RACE. Instrument on record: Illumina HiSeq 2000. TCRdb ran its own pipeline on the public reads, namely fastp trimming at Q25 and MiXCR clone calling, and kept in-frame beta chains. CDR3 protein sequences are deduplicated, and each keeps its most common genes and DNA. For this sample there are 640,000 or so distinct CDR3 sequences; approximately 6% appear just once. Clones ranked in the top ten supply roughly 2% of the sample. Sample: naive T cells sorted from blood. The cell subset or site label of this sample denotes: cells isolated with a human naive T-cell isolation kit. The origin of the receptors is a man younger than 30 in good health.

This clonotype was counted at least ten times. V usage is TRBV24-1 and J usage is TRBJ2-1; D is unresolved. V shed 4 bases and J shed 5 bases, with 14 bases lying between them. The CDR3 covers 15 residues. Germline loops: CDR1 KGHDR, CDR2 SFDVKD. Here the CDR3 DNA reads TGTGCCACCAGTGACCCGGGCTCTAGGGACAATGAGCAGTTCTTC. Residues: CATSDPGSRDNEQFF.

This clonotype was observed many times. The J gene is TRBJ2-2, the V gene TRBV12-3 or TRBV12-4; the match to TRBD2 covers 8 bases. The CDR3 extends over 12 amino acids. With 2 bases clipped from V and 16 bases from J, the junction kept 6 bases outside the gene matches. CDR3 loop: CASSLSGGLSFF. CDR3 nucleotide sequence: TGTGCCAGCAGTTTAAGCGGGGGCTTGTCGTTTTTT.

This clonotype is a singleton in its sample. V usage is TRBV11-2 and J usage is TRBJ2-5, with 9 bases identical to TRBD1. In germline, CDR1 is SGHAT, CDR2 FQNNGV. Trimming removed 1 base from V and 5 bases from J; junction bases left unmatched: 11. This CDR3 has 17 residues. As DNA, the CDR3 is TGTGCCAGCAGCTTAGTCACCGTACAGGGGGCGCTTGAGACCCAGTACTTC. Translated: CASSLVTVQGALETQYF.

This clonotype was counted ten times or more. The CDR3: CASSLNRGHRGNTEAFF. CDR3 DNA sequence: TGCGCCAGCAGCTTAAACAGGGGGCATAGAGGGAACACTGAAGCTTTCTTT. V usage is TRBV5-1 and J usage is TRBJ1-1; 9 positions match TRBD1. The CDR3 length is 17 residues. With V trimmed by 2 bases and J by 1 base, 9 bases remained unmatched. Germline CDR1 is SGHRS and CDR2 is YFSETQ. Full variable domain (missing parts from reference TRBV5-1 and TRBJ1-1): KAGVTQTPRYLIKTRGQQVTLSCSPISGHRSVSWYQQTPGQGLQFLFEYFSETQRNKGNFPGRFSGRQFSNSRSEMNVSTLELGDSALYLCASSLNRGHRGNTEAFFGQGTRLTVV.

The gene calls are TRBV20-1 and TRBJ2-7, with a possible D match to TRBD2 (5 bases). The CDR3 spans 19 residues. CDR1 and CDR2 (germline): DFQATT, SNEGSKA (reference sequence). V gave up 3 bases and J gave up 7 bases, with 34 bases separating them. The CDR3 here is CSASLGATIGLGVLGEQYF. The CDR3 DNA reads as TGCAGTGCTAGTTTAGGCGCTACGATTGGACTCGGTGTACTGGGAGAGCAGTACTTC.

This clonotype was counted many times. The genes are TRBV4-1 and TRBJ1-1; tentatively, D is TRBD1 (6 bases). The length of the CDR3 is 15 residues. The ends were cut back, 2 bases at V and 4 bases at J, with 14 bases in the middle. CDR1 and CDR2 from the germline V gene are MGHRA and YSYEKL. The CDR3 region is CASSQRDTEGTEAFF. DNA of the CDR3: TGCGCCAGCAGCCAAAGGGACACGGAGGGCACTGAAGCTTTCTTT.

V and J are TRBV18 and TRBJ2-1, with D possibly TRBD2 on 6 matching bases. Trimming removed 1 base at V and 4 bases at J, with 17 bases between. The CDR3 runs 17 residues. From germline, CDR1 is KGHSH and CDR2 LQKENI. The CDR3 loop is CASSPRIIAEPYNEQFF. CDR3 in DNA: TGTGCCAGCTCACCACGCATCATAGCGGAGCCTTACAATGAGCAGTTCTTC.

This rearrangement joins TRBV7-9 to TRBJ1-1, with a possible D match to TRBD1 (5 bases). Germline V lookup: CDR1 SEHNR, CDR2 FQNEAQ (reference sequence). The CDR3 runs 15 residues. Deletions cut 5 bases from V and 3 bases from J, with 16 bases between. This CDR3 reads CASSPIWQGDTEAFF. The CDR3 DNA sequence: TGTGCCAGCAGCCCCATATGGCAGGGAGACACTGAAGCTTTCTTT. Combining the CDR3 with reference TRBV7-9 and TRBJ1-1 gives the whole variable domain DTGVSQNPRHKITKRGQNVTFRCDPISEHNRLYWYRQTLGQGPEFLTYFQNEAQLEKSRLLSDRFSAERPKGSFSTLEIQRTEQGDSAMYLCASSPIWQGDTEAFFGQGTRLTVV.

This clonotype showed up many times. The V gene is TRBV12-3 or TRBV12-4, the J gene TRBJ2-1, with TRBD1 matching 10 bases. The CDR3 is made up of 16 amino acids. With V trimmed by 5 bases and J by 4 bases, 8 bases remained unmatched. CDR3 residues: CASSRRQGASYNEQFF. The CDR3 DNA reads as TGTGCCAGCAGTCGCAGACAGGGGGCCTCGTACAATGAGCAGTTCTTC.

A few counts support this clonotype. V gene TRBV18 combines with J gene TRBJ1-1; D is perhaps TRBD1 (5 bases). V was trimmed by 2 bases and J by 4 bases, leaving 17 bases between them. Germline lookup yields CDR1 KGHSH and CDR2 LQKENI. This CDR3 has 16 amino acids. CDR3 residues: CASSPAGPRLGTEAFF. The CDR3 DNA sequence: TGTGCCAGCTCACCAGCAGGGCCCCGTTTAGGCACTGAAGCTTTCTTT. Combining the CDR3 with reference TRBV18 and TRBJ1-1 gives the whole variable domain NAGVMQNPRHLVRRRGQEARLRCSPMKGHSHVYWYRQLPEEGLKFMVYLQKENIIDESGMPKERFSAEFPKEGPSILRIQQVVRGDSAAYFCASSPAGPRLGTEAFFGQGTRLTVV.

This clonotype showed up just a few times. The chain recombines TRBV12-3 or TRBV12-4 with TRBJ2-3; D remains ambiguous. This CDR3 is built from 14 residues. Trimming removed 3 bases at V and 1 base at J, with 8 bases between. CDR3 sequence (DNA): TGTGCCAGCAGTTTCAGAGCTGGCACAGATACGCAGTATTTT. It is translated as CASSFRAGTDTQYF.

This clonotype occurred a few times. V and J are TRBV7-9 and TRBJ2-7, with TRBD2 as a possible D gene (5 bases). V was shortened by 4 bases and J by 5 bases, with 18 bases between the two germline ends. Germline values: CDR1 SEHNR, CDR2 FQNEAQ (reference sequence). This CDR3 region has 15 residues. This chain's CDR3 is CASSSNPGTIHEQYV. The CDR3 DNA follows: TGTGCCAGCAGCTCGAACCCGGGAACAATCCACGAGCAGTACGTC.

This clonotype was seen ten or more times. This rearrangement joins TRBV6-5 to TRBJ2-7; no clear D gene. V lost 4 bases to trimming and J lost 3 bases, with 13 bases between them. This CDR3 region has 14 residues. The germline gives CDR1 MNHEY, CDR2 SVGAGI. The CDR3 loop reads CASSSRADIYEQYF. DNA for the CDR3: TGTGCCAGCAGTTCCCGGGCCGACATCTACGAGCAGTACTTC.

This clonotype has ten or more counts. The rearrangement links TRBV4-1 to TRBJ2-3, with D possibly being TRBD2 (5 bases). Germline CDR1 MGHRA, CDR2 YSYEKL. The CDR3 totals 15 residues. The germline V and J ends were trimmed by 1 base and 3 bases, with 11 bases remaining between them. The CDR3 DNA reads as TGCGCCAGCAGCCAAGTTGAGGGCCGGACAGATACGCAGTATTTT. Translation: CASSQVEGRTDTQYF.

Ten or more counts support this clonotype. The J gene is TRBJ1-1, the V gene TRBV20-1; a weak D match, TRBD1 (5 bases). The V gene lost 6 bases and the J gene lost 10 bases, with 24 bases spanning the gap. This CDR3 spans 14 amino acids. Germline assignment: CDR1 DFQATT and CDR2 SNEGSKA (reference sequence). The CDR3 DNA follows: TGCAGTGCCCAGACAAACACAAGGGGATCGGTAGCTTTCTTT. Translation: CSAQTNTRGSVAFF.

The rearrangement uses TRBV29-1 and TRBJ1-2; 9 bases agree with TRBD1. The CDR3 covers 15 residues. Germline V gene lookup returns CDR1 SQVTM and CDR2 ANQGSEA. The V and J ends lost 6 bases and 7 bases, in that order; junction bases with no gene match: 15. The CDR3: CSVLSPGQGFFGYTF. DNA of the CDR3: TGCAGCGTCCTATCCCCGGGACAGGGTTTTTTTGGCTACACCTTC.

This clonotype has at least ten counts. This chain's CDR3 is CASSYSTGRTYTDTQYF. CDR3 sequence (DNA): TGTGCCAGCAGTTACTCGACCGGGAGGACATACACAGATACGCAGTATTTT. V is TRBV6-2 or TRBV6-3 and J is TRBJ2-3, with 7 bases matching TRBD2. CDR1 is MNHEY and CDR2 is SVGEGT in the germline V gene. The CDR3 contains 17 residues. Trimming took 0 bases from V and 2 from J; bases not matched to a gene: 8.

There are many counts of this clonotype. This chain joins TRBV5-4 and TRBJ2-1; possibly TRBD1 for D (6 bases). Germline CDR1 reads SGHNT; CDR2 reads YYREEE (reference sequence). This CDR3 is 15 amino acids long. Trimming removed 2 bases at V and 3 bases at J, with 12 bases between. The CDR3 bases are TGTGCCAGCAGCTTCATCAGGGGTCGCTACAATGAGCAGTTCTTC. As protein: CASSFIRGRYNEQFF. Using reference TRBV5-4 and TRBJ2-1 for the parts outside the CDR3, the full variable domain is ETGVTQSPTHLIKTRGQQVTLRCSSQSGHNTVSWYQQALGQGPQFIFQYYREEENGRGNFPPRFSGLQFPNYSSELNVNALELDDSALYLCASSFIRGRYNEQFFGPGTRLTVL.

At least ten counts were recorded for this clonotype. This chain links TRBV20-1 with TRBJ2-5; 7 bases are a match to TRBD2. The germline V gene encodes CDR1 DFQATT and CDR2 SNEGSKA (reference sequence). The CDR3 extends over 14 amino acids. Trimming took 3 bases from V and 0 from J; bases not matched to a gene: 4. The CDR3 spells CSASSSGNQETQYF. CDR3 in DNA: TGCAGTGCTAGCTCCAGCGGGAACCAAGAGACCCAGTACTTC.

This clonotype was seen repeatedly, ten times or more. This chain links TRBV6-1 with TRBJ2-7; D may be TRBD1 (6 bases). The CDR3 runs 16 residues. V lost 2 bases, J lost 1 base, and 15 bases lay in between. Germline assignment: CDR1 MNHNS and CDR2 SASEGT. The CDR3 DNA is TGTGCCAGCAGTGAAACAGGCCAGGGGAAGTCCTACGAGCAGTACGTC. Amino acids: CASSETGQGKSYEQYV.

This clonotype was detected ten times or more. The chain combines TRBV20-1 with TRBJ2-5; 11 nucleotides match TRBD2. V shed 3 bases and J 1 base; nucleotides not matched to a gene: 7. Germline loops: CDR1 DFQATT, CDR2 SNEGSKA (reference sequence). This CDR3 spans 16 amino acids. The CDR3 DNA follows: TGCAGTGCTAGTAGGGGACTAGCGGATCCCCAAGAGACCCAGTACTTC. Encoded protein: CSASRGLADPQETQYF.

Many counts were recorded for this clonotype. The V and J genes are TRBV28 and TRBJ2-5; weak D call: TRBD2 (5 bases). This CDR3 spans 16 amino acids. CDR1 and CDR2 from the germline V gene are MDHEN and SYDVKM. The ends were cut back, 2 bases at V and 2 bases at J, with 15 bases in the middle. The CDR3 protein is CASSLGGSAIQETQYF. CDR3 sequence (DNA): TGTGCCAGCAGTTTAGGTGGTAGCGCCATACAAGAGACCCAGTACTTC.